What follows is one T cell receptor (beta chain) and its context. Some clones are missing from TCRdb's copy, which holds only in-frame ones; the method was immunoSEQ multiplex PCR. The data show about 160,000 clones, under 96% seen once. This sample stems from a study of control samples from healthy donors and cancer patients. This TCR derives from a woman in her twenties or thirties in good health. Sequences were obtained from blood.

In DNA, the CDR3 is TGTGCCTGGAGTGGCGGGGAAAATTCACCCCTCCACTTT. This gives the protein CAWSGGENSPLHF. The J gene is TRBJ1-6, the V gene TRBV30; unclear D gene. CDR3 length equals 13 residues. Per germline, CDR1 GTSNPN and CDR2 SVGIG (reference sequence). V was cut by 1 base and J by 7 bases, with 8 bases left in between.